The 5 T cell receptor beta chains below were found in one sample sequenced in a study of low-dose radiotherapy and immunotherapy resistance in tumors (dated by TCRdb to the early 2020s). In the paper's terms, the time point label means: after trial treatment. The meaning of the sample's treatment or condition label: LDRT plus nivolumab, ipilimumab, low-dose cyclophosphamide and aspirin (RACIN trial). Sequencing instrument: Illumina HiSeq 2500. Superscript III and a set of TRAV- and TRBV-specific primers were used to synthesize first-strand cDNA, so that both TCRalpha and TCRbeta chains were covered. A roughly 19-cycle PCR with Phusion amplified the TCRs, pairing a constant-region primer with the adapter that was attached to the V primers. TCRdb trimmed public reads at Q25 via fastp, called clones via MiXCR and kept in-frame beta chains. Duplicate CDR3 protein sequences are folded into a single record with the most common DNA and genes. This sample comprises more than 70,000 distinct CDR3 sequences, 20% to 25% of them detected only once. The ten most abundant clones make up 9.5% to 15% of the sample.

The starting material was PBMCs, obtained after low-dose radiotherapy plus immunotherapy. The receptor source for this set is a female donor with ovarian cancer.

Many counts were recorded for this clonotype. Compared with germline, one end of the junction differs, possibly owing to a read error. This sequence joins TRBV20-1 and TRBJ2-7; 9 bases map to TRBD1. In germline, CDR1 is DFQATT, CDR2 SNEGSKA (reference sequence). The length of the CDR3 is 15 residues. CDR3 amino acids: CSAGERGQGRYEQYF. The CDR3 bases are TGCAGTGCTGGAGAGAGGGGACAGGGAAGGTACGAGCAGTACTTC.

Ten or more counts support this clonotype. The chain joins TRBV12-3 or TRBV12-4 to TRBJ2-3; D is tentatively TRBD1 or TRBD2 (6 bases each). There are 16 residues in the CDR3. V shed 4 bases and J shed 4 bases, with 18 bases lying between them. DNA of the CDR3: TGTGCCAGCAGTTCCACCTTGGGGGGCGCGTCAGATACGCAGTATTTT. Translating it yields CASSSTLGGASDTQYF.

This clonotype was picked up many times. The chain couples TRBV20-1 to TRBJ2-1; TRBD2 matches at 8 bases. The ends lost 4 bases at V and 7 bases at J; junction bases unmatched: 12. Per germline, CDR1 DFQATT and CDR2 SNEGSKA (reference sequence). The CDR3 loop spans 15 amino acids. The CDR3 sequence is CSATPGLDTRNEQFF. For the CDR3, the DNA is TGCAGTGCTACCCCGGGACTAGATACTAGGAATGAGCAGTTCTTC.

As to this clonotype: One base separates it from a far larger clone, so it is likely a read error. This chain joins TRBV27 and TRBJ2-4; 8 bases map to TRBD1. V shed 11 bases and J 1 base; nucleotides not matched to a gene: 19. Germline V gene data show CDR1 as MNHEY and CDR2 as SMNVEV (reference sequence). This CDR3 comprises 18 residues. The CDR3 nucleotides are TGTGCCGCCAGTGATCACCCCTCCCAGGGGGCGGCCAAAAACATTCAGTACTTC. Its translation: CAASDHPSQGAAKNIQYF.

This clonotype came up many times. This chain links TRBV12-5 with TRBJ2-7, with D possibly matching TRBD2 (5 bases). The CDR3 sequence is 14 residues long. V was pared by 9 bases and J by 3 bases, with 18 bases between. CDR1 is LGHNT, CDR2 FRNRAP, per germline. This CDR3 reads CARPLSGLFYEQYF. The CDR3 bases are TGTGCTAGGCCGTTGAGCGGACTCTTCTACGAGCAGTACTTC.